This T cell receptor beta chain appears in the sequencing data of a study of blood T cell repertoires in COVID-19. Data came from immunoSEQ multiplex PCR; TCRdb stores just in-frame clones and leaves some out. The sample shows some 59,000 clones, about three quarters of them seen only once. CDR3 length: 14 residues. Germline CDR1 reads MNHEY; CDR2 reads SVGAGI. V lost 4 bases to trimming and J lost 4 bases, with 11 bases between them. This clonotype originated in a man younger than 45 with COVID-19, enrolled during active disease. The chain combines TRBV6-5 with TRBJ1-5, with D hard to call. Sequencing used peripheral blood. The CDR3 coding sequence is TGTGCCAGCAGTTTGGCCAGGCTAAATCAGCCCCAGCATTTT. Translating it yields CASSLARLNQPQHF.